This T cell receptor (beta chain) is drawn from a study of blood T cell repertoires in COVID-19. Per the germline V gene, CDR1 is LNHDA and CDR2 is SQIVND (reference sequence). After removal of 5 bases from V and 6 bases from J, the junction contained 7 bases not matched to a gene. The CDR3 consists of 16 residues. This clone has only one observation. Sequencing was performed with immunoSEQ multiplex PCR; in TCRdb, only in-frame clones are kept and a portion is missing. Here the sample spans around 100,000 clones, roughly 85% being singletons. The chain couples TRBV19 to TRBJ2-2; 12 bases map to TRBD2. Sequencing was carried out using peripheral blood. This sequence was found in a man between 65 and 80 years old with active or convalescent COVID-19. The CDR3 loop reads CASSSRLAGAPGELFF. Written as DNA, the CDR3 is TGTGCCAGTAGTTCTCGACTAGCGGGGGCACCCGGGGAGCTGTTTTTT.